This T cell receptor (beta chain) was captured by sequencing in a study of T cells in Graves' hyperthyroidism and ophthalmopathy (dated by TCRdb to about 2019). In terms of the full investigation: Peripheral blood samples were taken at the time of initial diagnosis, prior to any treatment. The 90 to 100 discovery patients were randomly divided into training and test sets at a 7:3 ratio. Thyroid tissue and blood T-cell repertoires from several Graves' hyperthyroidism patients were also compared in the study. Once sampling was done, hyperthyroidism patients were given methimazole at a starting dose of 30 mg daily, whereas ophthalmopathy patients were given high-dose intravenous methylprednisolone. Prospective prediction of ophthalmopathy was tested in an independent validation cohort of under 20 hyperthyroidism patients and 15 to 17 patients who later progressed to ophthalmopathy. The paper describes TCR Vbeta CDR3 sequencing of about 140 peripheral blood samples, made up of around 41 ophthalmopathy patients, roughly 80 hyperthyroidism patients and 17 progressor patients. To identify TCR V-J signatures that set the groups apart, the researchers used a discovery cohort of approximately 98 patients, made up of around 40 with Graves' ophthalmopathy and about 59 with stable Graves' hyperthyroidism. Overall study outcomes, separate from this receptor: Ophthalmopathy was separated from stable hyperthyroidism by a 13 V-J signature model, with around 90% sensitivity and approximately 81% specificity obtained in cross-validation and 80%/75% obtained in testing. Most expanded thyroid clonotypes (frequency above 0.001) were also found in blood, which suggests that blood repertoires may mirror thyroid immune responses. No statistical method was used to fix the sample size in advance, and group allocation was not hidden from the investigators. In validation, the model predicted progression to ophthalmopathy a median of roughly six months before onset, with over 55% sensitivity and roughly 72% specificity.

The CDR3 has 14 amino acids, counting the end cysteine and phenylalanine. Only CDR3 DNA remains: 42 bases, in frame from the first base. The V and J ends are trimmed by 7 bases and 10 bases, leaving 22 bases between them. Amplification of TCR beta CDR3 regions was carried out from RNA transcripts. The first round of RT-PCR for the TCR CDR3 was performed with the HTBI primer set and the Qiagen OneStep RT-PCR kit. Libraries were constructed in a second round of multiplex PCR, after which size selection and purification were performed. Paired-end sequencing of the libraries was performed with 100 bp reads on an Illumina HiSeq2000. The published analysis was carried out like this. SOAPnuke was used to process the raw data, with reads discarded if the reads contained adapters or uncalled bases, had a mean Phred below 15, or lacked an exact constant-primer or identifier match. High-quality paired reads were merged with COPE v1.2.5, and unique nucleotide sequences were defined as clonotypes. MiTCR v1.1 was used to align the clonotypes against IMGT TRBV, TRBD and TRBJ reference segments. The analysis was restricted to V-J combinations with a frequency above 0.0001, which together covered about 99% of the repertoires. A TCS score was defined as the ratio between F50 (clonal expansion) and ExV (chaos), using BLOSUM62-based TCRdist between CDR3 peptides within each V-J. Welch's t-statistics and random forest reduced roughly 530 V-J features to 13, which were used in a naive Bayes classifier (R e1071). TCRdb applied fastp at Q25 and MiXCR to the public reads, then kept only in-frame beta chains. Records with the same CDR3 protein are collapsed into one entry carrying the most frequent genes and DNA. These V and J calls derive from TCRdb rather than the authors' analysis. This sample has over 400,000 distinct CDR3 sequences in its table, and around a fifth of those were observed once. 45% to 50% of the sample belongs to the ten largest clones.

This clonotype has ten or more counts. Its specific antigen is unknown. Nothing much larger sits one base from this clone, and base qualities are not available. In the ophthalmopathy patients, disease was moderately to severely active, with a Clinical Activity Score of 3 or more, a NOSPECS grade of 4 or more, and a duration of less than 3 months. The study excluded patients with uncontrolled infections, other autoimmune diseases, pregnancy or lactation. Clinical symptoms, serum thyroxine and TRAb, thyroid ultrasound, and orbital computed tomography formed the basis for the diagnoses. PBMCs were separated from roughly 9.6 ml of fresh peripheral blood using Ficoll-Paque density gradient centrifugation. Trizol reagent was used to extract total RNA, and RNA quality was then checked on an Agilent 2100 Bioanalyzer.

The rearrangement combines TRBV12-3 or TRBV12-4 with TRBJ1-1; TRBD1 is perhaps the D gene, given 5 matching bases. Sequencing used blood. The receptor was derived from a woman between 65 and 79 years old with Graves' ophthalmopathy. The CDR3 sequence is CASTLMGDDGVAFF. The base sequence is TGTGCCAGCACCCTGATGGGGGATGACGGTGTAGCTTTCTTT.